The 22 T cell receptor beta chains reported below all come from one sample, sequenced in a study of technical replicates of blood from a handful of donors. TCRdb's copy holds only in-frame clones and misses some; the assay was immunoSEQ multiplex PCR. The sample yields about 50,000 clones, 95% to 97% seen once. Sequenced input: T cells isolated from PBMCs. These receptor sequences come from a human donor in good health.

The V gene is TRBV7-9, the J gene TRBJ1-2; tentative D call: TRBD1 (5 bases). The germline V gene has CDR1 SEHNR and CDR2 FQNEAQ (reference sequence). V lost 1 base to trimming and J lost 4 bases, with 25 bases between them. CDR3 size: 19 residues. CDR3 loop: CASSLVGDMGWNGGYGYTF. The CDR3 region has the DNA TGTGCCAGCAGCTTAGTGGGGGATATGGGATGGAACGGGGGCTATGGCTACACCTTC.

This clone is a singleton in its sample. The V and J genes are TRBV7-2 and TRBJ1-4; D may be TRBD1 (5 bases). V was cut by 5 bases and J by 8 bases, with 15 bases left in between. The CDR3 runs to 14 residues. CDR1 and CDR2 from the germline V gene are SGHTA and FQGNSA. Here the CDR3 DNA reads TGTGCCAGCAGCGGACAATTCGGTCCGGAAAAACTGTTTTTT. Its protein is CASSGQFGPEKLFF.

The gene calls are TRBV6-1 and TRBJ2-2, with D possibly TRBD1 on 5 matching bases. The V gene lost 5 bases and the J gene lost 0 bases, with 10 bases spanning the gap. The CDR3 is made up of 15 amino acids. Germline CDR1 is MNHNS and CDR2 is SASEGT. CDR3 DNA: TGTGCCAGCAGTACGACAGACGCGAACACCGGGGAGCTGTTTTTT. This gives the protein CASSTTDANTGELFF.

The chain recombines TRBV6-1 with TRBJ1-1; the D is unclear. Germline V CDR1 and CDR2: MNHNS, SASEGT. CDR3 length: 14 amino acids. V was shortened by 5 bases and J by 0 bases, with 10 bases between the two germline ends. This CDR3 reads CASSSAGLNTEAFF. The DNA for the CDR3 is TGTGCCAGCAGTTCAGCAGGATTGAACACTGAAGCTTTCTTT.

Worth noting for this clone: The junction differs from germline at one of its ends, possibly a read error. The CDR3 loop reads CASSLELAGISYNEQFF. The CDR3 nucleotides are TGTGCCAGTAGTCTAGAGTTAGCGGGTATATCCTACAATGAGCAGTTCTTC. V and J are TRBV19 and TRBJ2-1; 7 nucleotides align to TRBD2. Germline V gene lookup returns CDR1 LNHDA and CDR2 SQIVND (reference sequence). The length of the CDR3 is 17 residues.

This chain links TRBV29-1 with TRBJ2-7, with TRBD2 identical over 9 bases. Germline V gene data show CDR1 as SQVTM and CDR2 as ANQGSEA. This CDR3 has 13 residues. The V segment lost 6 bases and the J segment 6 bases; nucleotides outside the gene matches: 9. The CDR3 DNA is TGCAGCGTGGACGTAGCGGGAGTGAGCGAGCAGTACTTC. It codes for CSVDVAGVSEQYF.

In DNA form, the CDR3 reads TGCGCCAGCAGCTTGGCCGTCAGAGGCGAGCAGTACTTC. Its translation: CASSLAVRGEQYF. The genes are TRBV5-1 and TRBJ2-7; D gene uncertain. Trimming removed 0 bases from V and 6 bases from J, with 10 bases in between. The germline CDR1 and CDR2 sequences are SGHRS and YFSETQ. CDR3 length equals 13 residues.

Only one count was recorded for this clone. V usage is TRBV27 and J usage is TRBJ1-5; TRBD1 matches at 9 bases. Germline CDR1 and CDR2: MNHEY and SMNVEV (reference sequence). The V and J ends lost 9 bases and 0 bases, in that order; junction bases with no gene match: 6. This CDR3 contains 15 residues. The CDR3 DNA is TGTGCCAGGGGGACAGGGACCGATAGCAATCAGCCCCAGCATTTT. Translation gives CARGTGTDSNQPQHF.

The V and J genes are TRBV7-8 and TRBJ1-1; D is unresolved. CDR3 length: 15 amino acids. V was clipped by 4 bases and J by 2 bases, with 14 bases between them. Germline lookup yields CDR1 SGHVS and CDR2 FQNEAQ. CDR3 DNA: TGTGCCAGCAGCTCTTATCGGGGTATAAACACTGAAGCTTTCTTT. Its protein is CASSSYRGINTEAFF.

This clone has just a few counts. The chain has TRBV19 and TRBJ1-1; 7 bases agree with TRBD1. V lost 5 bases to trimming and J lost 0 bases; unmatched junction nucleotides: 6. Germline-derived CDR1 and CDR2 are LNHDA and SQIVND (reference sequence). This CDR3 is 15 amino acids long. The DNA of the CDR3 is TGTGCCAGTAGTGAAAGGGGGCCTATGAACACTGAAGCTTTCTTT. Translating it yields CASSERGPMNTEAFF.

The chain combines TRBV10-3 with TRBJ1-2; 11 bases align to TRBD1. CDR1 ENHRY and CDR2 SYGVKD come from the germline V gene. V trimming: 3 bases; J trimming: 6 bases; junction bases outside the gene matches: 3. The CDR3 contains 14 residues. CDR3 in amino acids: CAISEGGQGDGYTF. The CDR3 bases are TGTGCCATCAGTGAAGGGGGACAGGGGGATGGCTACACCTTC.

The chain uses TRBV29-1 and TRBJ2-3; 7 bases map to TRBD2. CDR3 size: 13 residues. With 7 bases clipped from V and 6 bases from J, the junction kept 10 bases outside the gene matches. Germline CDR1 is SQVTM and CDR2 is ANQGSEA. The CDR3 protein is CSGGGGEWDTQYF. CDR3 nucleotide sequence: TGCAGCGGGGGCGGGGGAGAGTGGGATACGCAGTATTTT.

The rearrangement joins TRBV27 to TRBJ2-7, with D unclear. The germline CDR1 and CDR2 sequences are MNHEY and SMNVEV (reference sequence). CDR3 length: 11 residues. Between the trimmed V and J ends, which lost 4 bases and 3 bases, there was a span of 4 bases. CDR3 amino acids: CASSSHYEQYF. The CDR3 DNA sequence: TGTGCCAGCAGTTCCCACTACGAGCAGTACTTC.

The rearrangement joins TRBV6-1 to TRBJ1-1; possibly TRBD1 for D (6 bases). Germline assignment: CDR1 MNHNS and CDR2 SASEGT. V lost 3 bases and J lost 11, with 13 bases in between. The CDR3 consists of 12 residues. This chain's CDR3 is CASSDLGHVAFF. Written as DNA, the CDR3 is TGTGCCAGCAGTGATTTGGGACATGTGGCTTTCTTT.

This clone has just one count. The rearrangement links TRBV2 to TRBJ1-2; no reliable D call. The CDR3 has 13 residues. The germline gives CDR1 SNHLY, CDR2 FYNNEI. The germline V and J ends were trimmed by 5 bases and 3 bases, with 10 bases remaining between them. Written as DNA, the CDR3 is TGTGCCAGCAGTCCACATACGTACTATGGCTACACCTTC. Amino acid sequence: CASSPHTYYGYTF.

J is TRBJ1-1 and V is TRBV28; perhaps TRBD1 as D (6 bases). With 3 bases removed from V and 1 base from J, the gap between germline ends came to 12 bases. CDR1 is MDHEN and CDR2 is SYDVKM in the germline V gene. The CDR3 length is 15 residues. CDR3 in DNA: TGTGCCAGCAGTTTGAGAGGGGGTGAGAACACTGAAGCTTTCTTT. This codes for CASSLRGGENTEAFF.

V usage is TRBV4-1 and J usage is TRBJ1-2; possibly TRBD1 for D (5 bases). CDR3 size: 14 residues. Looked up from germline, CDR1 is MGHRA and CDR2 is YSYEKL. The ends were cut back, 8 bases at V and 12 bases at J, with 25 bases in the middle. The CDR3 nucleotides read TGCGCCAGCTCTGGTGTGGGGCGTGATAGTAAAAACACCTTC. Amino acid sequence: CASSGVGRDSKNTF.

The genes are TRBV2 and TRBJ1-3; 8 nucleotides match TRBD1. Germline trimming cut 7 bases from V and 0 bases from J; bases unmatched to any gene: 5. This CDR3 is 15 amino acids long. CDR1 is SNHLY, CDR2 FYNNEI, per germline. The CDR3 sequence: CASKQGDFSGNTIYF. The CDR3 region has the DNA TGTGCCAGCAAACAGGGGGACTTCTCTGGAAACACCATATATTTT. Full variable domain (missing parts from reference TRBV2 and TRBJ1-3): EPEVTQTPSHQVTQMGQEVILRCVPISNHLYFYWYRQILGQKVEFLVSFYNNEISEKSEIFDDQFSVERPDGSNFTLKIRSTKLEDSAMYFCASKQGDFSGNTIYFGEGSWLTVV.

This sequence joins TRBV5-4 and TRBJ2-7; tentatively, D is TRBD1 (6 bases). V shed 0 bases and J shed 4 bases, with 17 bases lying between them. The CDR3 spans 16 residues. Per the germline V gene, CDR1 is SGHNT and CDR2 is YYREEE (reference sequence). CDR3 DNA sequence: TGTGCCAGCAGCTTGGGGGGCCAAAGGGGGTTTTACGAGCAGTACTTC. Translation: CASSLGGQRGFYEQYF.

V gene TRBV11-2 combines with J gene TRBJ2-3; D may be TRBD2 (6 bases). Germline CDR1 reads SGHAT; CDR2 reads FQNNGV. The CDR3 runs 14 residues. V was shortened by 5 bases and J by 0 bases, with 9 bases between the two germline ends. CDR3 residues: CASSVGTSTDTQYF. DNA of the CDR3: TGTGCCAGCAGCGTCGGGACTAGCACAGATACGCAGTATTTT.

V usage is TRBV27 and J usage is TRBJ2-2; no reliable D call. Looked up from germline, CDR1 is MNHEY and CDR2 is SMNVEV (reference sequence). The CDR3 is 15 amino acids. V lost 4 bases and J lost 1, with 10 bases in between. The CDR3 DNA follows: TGTGCCAGCAGTTCCCCCTCCCTGAACACCGGGGAGCTGTTTTTT. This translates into CASSSPSLNTGELFF.

Written as DNA, the CDR3 is TGTGCCAGCAGATCAGGGGTTCAGCCCCAGCATTTT. Translated: CASRSGVQPQHF. V is TRBV6-5 and J is TRBJ1-5; tentative D call: TRBD1 (6 bases). Germline CDR1 is MNHEY and CDR2 is SVGAGI. Trimming stripped 6 bases from V and 6 bases from J, with 9 bases between. The CDR3 sequence is 12 residues long.